These 14 T cell receptor beta chains came from one sample sequenced in a study of blood T cells in healthy people across ages (dated by TCRdb to the mid-2010s). Receptors were amplified or captured by 5' RACE. TCRdb lists the instrument as Illumina HiSeq 2500. A second PCR of 7 to 11 cycles was performed with a sample-barcoded 5' primer and a J-beta primer mix. TCRdb applied fastp at Q25 and MiXCR to the public reads, then kept only in-frame beta chains. Identical CDR3 protein sequences are pooled into one entry, listed with their most common genes and DNA. Present in this sample are hundreds of thousands of distinct CDR3 sequences, more than 55% of which were seen just once. The leading ten clones occupy more than 25% of the sample. Sequenced input: blood. These receptors were obtained from a middle-aged man in good health.

V gene TRBV13 combines with J gene TRBJ1-2; D possibly corresponds to TRBD1 (5 bases). The CDR3 extends over 17 amino acids. Deletions cut 2 bases from V and 4 bases from J, with 20 bases between. Germline CDR1 PRHDT, CDR2 FYEKMQ (reference sequence). The CDR3 nucleotides are TGTGCCAGCAGCTTATACTCCCGCGGGACCGAATCCTATGGCTACACCTTC. This gives the protein CASSLYSRGTESYGYTF.

The genes are TRBV5-8 and TRBJ2-5; 10 nucleotides line up with TRBD2. TRBJ2-7 explains the end of the DNA better; the J call may be wrong. CDR1 is SGHTS and CDR2 is YDEGEE in the germline V gene. The CDR3 contains 19 residues. The CDR3 sequence is CASSLALLAGGKASYEQYF. In DNA form, the CDR3 reads TGTGCCAGCAGCTTGGCCCTCTTAGCGGGAGGTAAAGCGTCCTACGAGCAGTACTTC.

Notes on this clonotype: This may be a read error: a much more frequent sequence differs by one nucleotide. The chain has TRBV20-1 and TRBJ2-1; TRBD1 agrees at 7 bases. V trimming: 3 bases; J trimming: 9 bases; junction bases outside the gene matches: 8. The CDR3 has 13 residues. Germline CDR1 DFQATT, CDR2 SNEGSKA (reference sequence). In DNA form, the CDR3 reads TGCAGTGCTAGGGATGACAGGGAGAGTGAGCAGTTCTTC. Its protein product is CSARDDRESEQFF.

The gene calls are TRBV10-3 and TRBJ2-4; possible D gene TRBD1, 6 bases. The DNA end is more similar to TRBJ2-7, so the J call may be wrong. Germline values: CDR1 ENHRY, CDR2 SYGVKD. The CDR3 runs 14 residues. The DNA of the CDR3 is TGTGCCATCAAAAGGGAACAGGGCCCATACGAGCAGTACTTC. Protein sequence: CAIKREQGPYEQYF.

The chain joins TRBV12-3 or TRBV12-4 to TRBJ2-1; TRBD2 aligns across 12 bases. This CDR3 comprises 15 residues. The V segment lost 7 bases and the J segment 5 bases; nucleotides outside the gene matches: 6. The CDR3 sequence: CASTKTSGGDNEQFF. The CDR3 nucleotides read TGTGCCAGCACCAAGACTAGCGGGGGAGACAATGAGCAGTTCTTC.

There are a few counts of this clonotype. This chain connects TRBV11-2 to TRBJ1-6; D remains unclear. V was pared by 0 bases and J by 10 bases, with 7 bases between. CDR3 length: 13 amino acids. CDR1 and CDR2 from the germline V gene are SGHAT and FQNNGV. CDR3 protein: CASSLDSGSPLHF. For the CDR3, the DNA is TGTGCCAGCAGCTTAGATAGTGGGTCACCCCTCCACTTT.

This clonotype showed up just a few times. The rearrangement joins TRBV7-2 to TRBJ2-7; 8 bases are a match to TRBD1. J gave up 2 bases and V 5 bases, and 8 bases lay outside the gene matches. Germline assignment: CDR1 SGHTA and CDR2 FQGNSA. The CDR3 is made up of 15 amino acids. The CDR3: CASSGRQGIAYEQYF. The DNA of the CDR3 is TGTGCCAGCAGCGGAAGACAGGGGATCGCCTACGAGCAGTACTTC.

This clonotype was found a few times. The chain is built from TRBV14 and TRBJ2-2; D remains unclear. This CDR3 is built from 17 residues. The germline CDR1 and CDR2 sequences are SGHDN and FVKESK. V dropped 5 bases and J dropped 3 bases, with 19 bases sitting between them. The DNA for the CDR3 is TGTGCCAGCAGCGAGGAAACGTTCTCCCGGCACACCGGGGAGCTGTTTTTT. This translates into CASSEETFSRHTGELFF.

The J gene is TRBJ1-5, the V gene TRBV27; possible D gene TRBD1, 6 bases. V dropped 3 bases and J dropped 5 bases, with 11 bases sitting between them. This CDR3 has 14 residues. Germline V gene lookup returns CDR1 MNHEY and CDR2 SMNVEV (reference sequence). CDR3 region: CASSFLGADQPQHF. CDR3 nucleotides: TGTGCCAGCAGTTTTTTGGGGGCAGATCAGCCCCAGCATTTT.

The rearrangement joins TRBV11-3 to TRBJ2-7; D is ambiguous. The germline V gene has CDR1 SGHNT and CDR2 YENEEA. The CDR3 totals 13 residues. The V gene lost 3 bases and the J gene lost 5 bases, with 11 bases spanning the gap. The CDR3 protein is CASSFSVAHEQYF. The DNA of the CDR3 is TGTGCCAGCAGCTTTTCCGTTGCCCACGAGCAGTACTTC. Variable domain in full (rest from reference TRBV11-3 and TRBJ2-7): EAGVVQSPRYKIIEKKQPVAFWCNPISGHNTLYWYLQNLGQGPELLIRYENEEAVDDSQLPKDRFSAERLKGVDSTLKIQPAELGDSAVYLCASSFSVAHEQYFGPGTRLTVT.

This sequence joins TRBV20-1 and TRBJ2-5; weak D call: TRBD1 (6 bases). The tail of the sequence fits TRBJ2-7 better, so the J call may be wrong. Germline V CDR1 and CDR2: DFQATT, SNEGSKA (reference sequence). This CDR3 is built from 14 residues. The chain's CDR3 is CSARDHRENYEQYF. The CDR3 bases are TGCAGTGCTAGAGATCACAGGGAGAACTACGAGCAGTACTTC.

V and J are TRBV7-9 and TRBJ2-4; D is unresolved. The CDR3 consists of 12 residues. V was trimmed by 5 bases and J by 9 bases, leaving 11 bases between them. The germline V gene has CDR1 SEHNR and CDR2 FQNEAQ (reference sequence). The chain's CDR3 is CASSGGVGIQYF. CDR3 nucleotides: TGTGCCAGCAGCGGTGGGGTTGGCATTCAGTACTTC.

The chain recombines TRBV5-1 with TRBJ2-1, with 7 bases fitting TRBD1. The junction had 7 bases not matched to a gene; V was cut back by 0 bases and J by 7 bases. The CDR3 sequence is 15 residues long. Germline CDR1 and CDR2: SGHRS and YFSETQ. This CDR3 reads CASSLAGGELNEQFF. As DNA, the CDR3 is TGCGCCAGCAGCTTGGCAGGGGGTGAGTTGAATGAGCAGTTCTTC.

This clonotype was recorded a few times. The CDR3 loop is CSAISLGERQETQYF. The CDR3 DNA is TGCAGTGCTATATCTCTGGGGGAACGGCAAGAGACCCAGTACTTC. The rearrangement joins TRBV20-1 to TRBJ2-5; perhaps D is TRBD1 or TRBD2 (5 bases each). This CDR3 spans 15 amino acids. The germline V gene has CDR1 DFQATT and CDR2 SNEGSKA (reference sequence). V lost 4 bases to trimming and J lost 2 bases, with 17 bases between them.